This T cell receptor beta chain was recorded in a study of blood T cell repertoires in COVID-19. About the study: There were acute and convalescent COVID-19 samples, and they came from the United States, Italy and Spain.

Trimming cost V 5 bases and J 0 bases, with 8 bases left between them. Germline assignment: CDR1 WNHNN and CDR2 SYGVQD (reference sequence). This CDR3 comprises 13 residues. Original handling: Using reference gene primer amplification, nucleated cell counts were estimated. Sequencing was performed with immunoSEQ multiplex PCR; in TCRdb, only in-frame clones are kept and a portion is missing. For V, J and clone size, that table is used; D and trimming come from the DNA. The sample records approximately 160,000 clones, 70% to 90% being singletons. Sequenced input: peripheral blood. V and J are TRBV10-1 and TRBJ2-7; possible D gene TRBD2, 5 bases. This TCR derives from a woman aged 55-70 years with COVID-19, enrolled during active disease. The CDR3 sequence is CASSSGFSYEQYF. CDR3 DNA sequence: TGCGCCAGCAGTTCGGGATTCTCCTACGAGCAGTACTTC.